This is a list of T cell receptor beta chains from one sample in a study of control samples from healthy donors and cancer patients. Produced via immunoSEQ multiplex PCR; TCRdb's table is partial and in-frame only. The data show about 160,000 clones, roughly 90% seen once. Material for sequencing was blood. The source of these receptors is a man aged 30 to 45 in good health. CDR3s include the opening cysteine and the closing phenylalanine or tryptophan. Fields, in order: CDR3 DNA, CDR3 protein, clone size, D gene, V gene, J gene. The D gene is left open where the match is weak. Clone size is stated in some rows and not others, as once, few, many or a class when expanded.

CDR3nt: TGTGCCATCAAACCAGGGGGGAGCACTGAAGCTTTCTTT; CDR3aa: CAIKPGGSTEAFF; abundance: few; d_gene: TRBD1; v_gene: TRBV10-3; j_gene: TRBJ1-1
CDR3nt: TGTGCCAGCTCGGAAGGGGGACGCGACGAGCAGTACTTC; CDR3aa: CASSEGGRDEQYF; abundance: -; d_gene: -; v_gene: TRBV25-1; j_gene: TRBJ2-7
CDR3nt: TGTGCCAGCAGCGAAGATGGGACTAGCGGGAGTTACAATGAGCAGTTCTTC; CDR3aa: CASSEDGTSGSYNEQFF; abundance: few; d_gene: TRBD2; v_gene: TRBV11-3; j_gene: TRBJ2-1
CDR3nt: TGTGCCAGCAGCTCCTTACGGACAGGGGAAATGACTGGGGCCAACGTCCTGACTTTC; CDR3aa: CASSSLRTGEMTGANVLTF; abundance: -; d_gene: TRBD1; v_gene: TRBV11-2; j_gene: TRBJ2-6
CDR3nt: TGTGCCAGCAGACGGACAGGGATATATGGCTACACCTTC; CDR3aa: CASRRTGIYGYTF; abundance: -; d_gene: TRBD1; v_gene: TRBV6-5; j_gene: TRBJ1-2
CDR3nt: TGCGCCAGCAGCCAAGGGACAGGGGGTCAGCCCCAGCATTTT; CDR3aa: CASSQGTGGQPQHF; abundance: -; d_gene: TRBD1; v_gene: TRBV5-1; j_gene: TRBJ1-5
CDR3nt: TGTGCCAGCAGTGAACGACAGGGAGGGCAGCCCCAGCATTTT; CDR3aa: CASSERQGGQPQHF; abundance: -; d_gene: TRBD1; v_gene: TRBV6-1; j_gene: TRBJ1-5
CDR3nt: TGTGCCAGCAGTGAAGGGCCGGACAAAAGGAATTCACCCCTCCACTTT; CDR3aa: CASSEGPDKRNSPLHF; abundance: few; d_gene: -; v_gene: TRBV2; j_gene: TRBJ1-6
CDR3nt: TGTGCCAGCAGCGTGGGAGTTGGAGGGGATCAGCCCCAGCATTTT; CDR3aa: CASSVGVGGDQPQHF; abundance: -; d_gene: -; v_gene: TRBV9; j_gene: TRBJ1-5
CDR3nt: TGTGCCAGCAGCGTAGAGCGGGGCACAGATACGCAGTATTTT; CDR3aa: CASSVERGTDTQYF; abundance: -; d_gene: -; v_gene: TRBV9; j_gene: TRBJ2-3
CDR3nt: TGTGCCAGCTCACCACAGGATCTGAACACTGAAGCTTTCTTT; CDR3aa: CASSPQDLNTEAFF; abundance: once; d_gene: -; v_gene: TRBV18; j_gene: TRBJ1-1
CDR3nt: TGCAGTGCCGCGTACGATACGCAGTATTTT; CDR3aa: CSAAYDTQYF; abundance: -; d_gene: -; v_gene: TRBV20-1; j_gene: TRBJ2-3
CDR3nt: TGTGCCAGTAGTATCCCCCGGAGAGAACCTCGGGGCTACACCTTC; CDR3aa: CASSIPRREPRGYTF; abundance: -; d_gene: -; v_gene: TRBV19; j_gene: TRBJ1-2
CDR3nt: TGTGCCAGCAGTTTTTGGGAGGGGCGGACTGAAGCTTTCTTT; CDR3aa: CASSFWEGRTEAFF; abundance: -; d_gene: -; v_gene: TRBV28; j_gene: TRBJ1-1
CDR3nt: TGTGCCAGCAGTTCCGGTGGAGCGAGGGACACAGATACGCAGTATTTT; CDR3aa: CASSSGGARDTDTQYF; abundance: -; d_gene: -; v_gene: TRBV28; j_gene: TRBJ2-3
CDR3nt: TGTGCCAGCAGCGCGTCGGGGGGAAATTCACCCCTCCACTTT; CDR3aa: CASSASGGNSPLHF; abundance: once; d_gene: -; v_gene: TRBV9; j_gene: TRBJ1-6
CDR3nt: TGTGCCAGCAGTTTAGGGCTAGGTGTGAAGCAGTACTTC; CDR3aa: CASSLGLGVKQYF; abundance: -; d_gene: -; v_gene: TRBV12-3/TRBV12-4; j_gene: TRBJ2-7
CDR3nt: TGTGCCATCACCATCCCCCTATCTGGAAACACCATATATTTT; CDR3aa: CAITIPLSGNTIYF; abundance: -; d_gene: -; v_gene: TRBV10-3; j_gene: TRBJ1-3
CDR3nt: TGTGCCAGCTCACCAGGACAGAATGAAAAACTGTTTTTT; CDR3aa: CASSPGQNEKLFF; abundance: once; d_gene: -; v_gene: TRBV18; j_gene: TRBJ1-4
CDR3nt: TGTGCCAGCAGCGTAGGGCTGCAAAACACTGAAGCTTTCTTT; CDR3aa: CASSVGLQNTEAFF; abundance: -; d_gene: -; v_gene: TRBV9; j_gene: TRBJ1-1
CDR3nt: TGTGCCAGCAGTCATAGGGGGCCGGGTGGCTACACCTTC; CDR3aa: CASSHRGPGGYTF; abundance: -; d_gene: TRBD1; v_gene: TRBV28; j_gene: TRBJ1-2
CDR3nt: TGCGCCAGCAGCCAAGATTTCGGGGGGAATCAGCCCCAGCATTTT; CDR3aa: CASSQDFGGNQPQHF; abundance: -; d_gene: -; v_gene: TRBV4-1; j_gene: TRBJ1-5
CDR3nt: TGTGCCAGCAGACCCGACAGGGGGCAAGCTTTCTTT; CDR3aa: CASRPDRGQAFF; abundance: -; d_gene: TRBD1; v_gene: TRBV12-3/TRBV12-4; j_gene: TRBJ1-1
CDR3nt: TGTGCCAGCAGCTCTGGGACAGGGGTCATTAGGGCTTTCTTT; CDR3aa: CASSSGTGVIRAFF; abundance: once; d_gene: TRBD1; v_gene: TRBV7-2; j_gene: TRBJ1-1
CDR3nt: TGTGCCAGCCCCGGGCCCCCGAACACCGGGGAGCTGTTTTTT; CDR3aa: CASPGPPNTGELFF; abundance: -; d_gene: -; v_gene: TRBV7-9; j_gene: TRBJ2-2
CDR3nt: TGTGCCAGCAGCCAAGAACTGACAGTCCGCGGGGGCTACACCTTC; CDR3aa: CASSQELTVRGGYTF; abundance: -; d_gene: -; v_gene: TRBV4-2; j_gene: TRBJ1-2
CDR3nt: TGTGCCAGCAGCCTGCAGACATCCTCCTACGAGCAGTACTTC; CDR3aa: CASSLQTSSYEQYF; abundance: many; d_gene: -; v_gene: TRBV7-2; j_gene: TRBJ2-7
CDR3nt: TGTGCCAGCAGGGGGGGAGATACGCAGTATTTT; CDR3aa: CASRGGDTQYF; abundance: -; d_gene: -; v_gene: TRBV6-4; j_gene: TRBJ2-3
CDR3nt: TGTGCCACCAGCAGAGATAGGGGGAGTCTCGAGCAGTACTTC; CDR3aa: CATSRDRGSLEQYF; abundance: -; d_gene: -; v_gene: TRBV15; j_gene: TRBJ2-7
CDR3nt: TGTGCCAGCAGCCGAGGGGGCAGTGACGCAGATACGCAGTATTTT; CDR3aa: CASSRGGSDADTQYF; abundance: -; d_gene: TRBD1; v_gene: TRBV6-2/TRBV6-3; j_gene: TRBJ2-3
CDR3nt: TGTGCCACCAGTCTCGGGGTTTACACAGATACGCAGTATTTT; CDR3aa: CATSLGVYTDTQYF; abundance: -; d_gene: -; v_gene: TRBV24-1; j_gene: TRBJ2-3
CDR3nt: TGTGCCTGGCGGGCGGGAGGTTATGGTACGCAGTATTTT; CDR3aa: CAWRAGGYGTQYF; abundance: -; d_gene: TRBD2; v_gene: TRBV30; j_gene: TRBJ2-3
CDR3nt: TGTGCCAGCAGCAACACCGGGGAGCTGTTTTTT; CDR3aa: CASSNTGELFF; abundance: few; d_gene: -; v_gene: TRBV7-9; j_gene: TRBJ2-2
CDR3nt: TGTGCCAGCAGTGAACAGCGGGTGCTCACAGATACGCAGTATTTT; CDR3aa: CASSEQRVLTDTQYF; abundance: -; d_gene: -; v_gene: TRBV6-1; j_gene: TRBJ2-3
CDR3nt: TGTGCCAGCAGCCAAGACGTTAGCTCCTACAATGAGCAGTTCTTC; CDR3aa: CASSQDVSSYNEQFF; abundance: -; d_gene: -; v_gene: TRBV13; j_gene: TRBJ2-1